The subject of this entry is one T cell receptor (beta chain). Its antigen is not identified. This entry is derived from a study of T-cell memory formation after mild COVID-19. Study-wide findings and caveats: What remained unconfirmed was the SARS-CoV-2 specificity of second-wave clones peaking on day 37. Later expanders leaned toward CD4+, whereas clones contracting from day 15 to 85 were balanced CD4/CD8.

Employing constant-segment primers, 5'RACE generated TCR alpha and TCR beta cDNA libraries bearing sample barcodes and UMIs. TCRdb re-derived calls from the 5' RACE reads in MiXCR, one entry per CDR3 protein. The repertoire holds around 110,000 distinct CDR3 sequences, with around 14% as singletons. Material for sequencing was PBMCs or a T cell subset sorted from them (not recorded which). This clonotype was obtained from a man younger than 30 who had mild COVID-19 (a few samples of this study predate the infection). Cell type and time point are not known.

Here the CDR3 DNA reads TGTGCCAGCAGCTTAGAGGGTAGCGGGAGCACAGATACGCAGTATTTT. It specifies CASSLEGSGSTDTQYF. The chain is built from TRBV7-9 and TRBJ2-3; 7 positions agree with TRBD2. CDR3 length: 16 residues. J gave up 0 bases and V 1 base, and 4 bases lay outside the gene matches. The V gene's germline CDR1 is SEHNR and CDR2 FQNEAQ (reference sequence).